Listed below are T cell receptor beta chains from one sample, sequenced in a study of a mutant IDH1 vaccine in newly diagnosed glioma. Assay used: immunoSEQ multiplex PCR; TCRdb lists only in-frame clones, some missing. The sample lists some 87,000 clones; around four fifths were seen once. Their antigens remain unidentified. The starting material was PBMCs, obtained from a glioma patient whose treatment included an IDH1 peptide vaccine. All receptors come from a man in his forties with glioma. Both conserved end residues are part of each CDR3. The order of the fields is CDR3 DNA, CDR3 protein, J gene, clone size, D gene, V gene. D genes are given only for firm matches. Where a row states a size, it is once, few, many or the class of an expanded clone; other rows omit it.

TGTGCCAGCAGCGCGGGTGATGGCGAAAAACTGTTTTTT,CASSAGDGEKLFF,TRBJ1-4,-,-,TRBV9
TGTGCAAGTCGCTTAGACGAGGGACAGCTAGCCAAAAACATTCAGTACTTC,CASRLDEGQLAKNIQYF,TRBJ2-4,once,-,TRBV12-2
TGTGCCAGCAGCCTCAGGACTAGCGGACCCACCGGGGAGCTGTTTTTT,CASSLRTSGPTGELFF,TRBJ2-2,-,TRBD2,TRBV5-5
TGTGCCTGGAGTGACGGGACGTCTACGCAGTATTTT,CAWSDGTSTQYF,TRBJ2-3,-,-,TRBV30
TGTGCCAGCTCAGGAGGCTACGAGCAGTACTTC,CASSGGYEQYF,TRBJ2-7,-,-,TRBV28
TGTGCCAGCAGCCTCGACAGGGGCAATCAGCCCCAGCATTTT,CASSLDRGNQPQHF,TRBJ1-5,-,TRBD1,TRBV5-4
TGTGCCAGCTCACCTCCGGGACAGGGATCGGCCCAGTACTTC,CASSPPGQGSAQYF,TRBJ2-5,-,TRBD1,TRBV18
TGTGCCAGCAGCTTAGCTTTTAGGGGTCAAGGTACTAATGAAAAACTGTTTTTT,CASSLAFRGQGTNEKLFF,TRBJ1-4,-,-,TRBV7-2
TGTGCCATCAGTCAGTTAGGGCTAGATGTGGTGGGGACCCAAGAGACCCAGTACTTC,CAISQLGLDVVGTQETQYF,TRBJ2-5,-,-,TRBV10-3
TGTGCCAGCAGTGAACCCAATGAAAAACTGTTTTTT,CASSEPNEKLFF,TRBJ1-4,-,-,TRBV25-1
TGTGCCAGCAGTTACGACAGGGTGGGTCAGCCCCAGCATTTT,CASSYDRVGQPQHF,TRBJ1-5,few,TRBD1,TRBV6-6
TGTGCCAGCAGCGTCAATAGCAATCAGCCCCAGCATTTT,CASSVNSNQPQHF,TRBJ1-5,few,-,TRBV9
TGTGCCAGCAGTGACTCTAATGGGCCTAGAGCCGAAGCTTTCTTT,CASSDSNGPRAEAFF,TRBJ1-1,-,-,TRBV6-4
TGTGCCAGCTCCAGCCAGTGGGGAAACTACGAGCAGTACTTC,CASSSQWGNYEQYF,TRBJ2-7,-,-,TRBV19
TGTGCCAGTAGTATGGGACTAGGGATCTACGAGCAGTACTTC,CASSMGLGIYEQYF,TRBJ2-7,-,TRBD2,TRBV19
TGTGCCAGCAGCCAGGAGACATTAGCGGGGGGGCCTTGGGAGACCCAGTACTTC,CASSQETLAGGPWETQYF,TRBJ2-5,-,TRBD2,TRBV4-2
TGTGCCTGGAGGCGCCAGGGGGCAGGCAATGAGCAGTTCTTC,CAWRRQGAGNEQFF,TRBJ2-1,-,TRBD1,TRBV30
TGTGCCAGCAGTCATCAGGGGGCTAACTATGGCTACACCTTC,CASSHQGANYGYTF,TRBJ1-2,-,TRBD1,TRBV28
TGTGCCAGCAGTGAGGGGCTGGGCAAAAACATTCAGTACTTC,CASSEGLGKNIQYF,TRBJ2-4,-,-,TRBV6-1
TGTGCCAGCAGCCATACTAGCGCCGGTACAGATACGCAGTATTTT,CASSHTSAGTDTQYF,TRBJ2-3,-,TRBD2,TRBV7-2
TGTGCCAGCAGCGGGAGGGACCGCCCGAACACCGGGGAGCTGTTTTTT,CASSGRDRPNTGELFF,TRBJ2-2,-,TRBD2,TRBV7-8
TGTGCCACCAGCAGAGAAAGAGGAGAGGGGTATAATTCACCCCTCCACTTT,CATSRERGEGYNSPLHF,TRBJ1-6,-,-,TRBV15
TGCGCCAGCAGTCCACTAGAGCGCGACAATGAGCAGTTCTTC,CASSPLERDNEQFF,TRBJ2-1,-,-,TRBV4-1
TGTGCCAGCAGGGACAGGGAAGGTTATGGCTACACCTTC,CASRDREGYGYTF,TRBJ1-2,-,TRBD1,TRBV2
TGTGCCAGCAGCTTAGGCGGGGGGGCATGGACAGATACGCAGTATTTT,CASSLGGGAWTDTQYF,TRBJ2-3,-,TRBD2,TRBV11-2
TGTGCCAGCAGCCAAGATTCTAGCGGGGTAGTACAGCAGTACTTC,CASSQDSSGVVQQYF,TRBJ2-7,-,TRBD2,TRBV4-2
TGTGCCAGCAATTCCCGGACAGGGAGGGTCGACACTGAAGCTTTCTTT,CASNSRTGRVDTEAFF,TRBJ1-1,few,TRBD1,TRBV7-9
TGTGCCAGCTCACCACTGGCTTTCTCCTACGAGCAGTACTTC,CASSPLAFSYEQYF,TRBJ2-7,-,-,TRBV18
TGTGCCAGCAGCTTCACCGGGTTTAGCGTAAGCAATGAGCAGTTCTTC,CASSFTGFSVSNEQFF,TRBJ2-1,few,-,TRBV7-2
TGTGCCAGCAGTTTAAGACAAACTTTGAACACTGAAGCTTTCTTT,CASSLRQTLNTEAFF,TRBJ1-1,-,-,TRBV27
TGCAGCGTTCAACAAGGCGACGGGCCCCATCAGCCCCAGCATTTT,CSVQQGDGPHQPQHF,TRBJ1-5,-,-,TRBV29-1
TGTGCCAGCAGCGTGACAGGGACCTATAATTCACCCCTCCACTTT,CASSVTGTYNSPLHF,TRBJ1-6,-,TRBD1,TRBV7-2
TGTGCCAGCAGTTCCCGATGGGACCTAGCCAAAAACATTCAGTACTTC,CASSSRWDLAKNIQYF,TRBJ2-4,-,-,TRBV28
TGTGCCAGTAGTGCGGGACAGGGCTACGAGCAGTACTTC,CASSAGQGYEQYF,TRBJ2-7,-,TRBD1,TRBV19
TGTGCCAGCAGTGAGGCTAGCGGGAAGGCCAATGAGCAGTTCTTC,CASSEASGKANEQFF,TRBJ2-1,-,TRBD2,TRBV6-4
TGTGCCAGCAGCGACCCGGGAAGCGGGAGATACTACGAGCAGTACTTC,CASSDPGSGRYYEQYF,TRBJ2-7,-,TRBD2,TRBV5-4
TGTGCCACCAGCAGAGATCGACTGAACTATGGCTACACCTTC,CATSRDRLNYGYTF,TRBJ1-2,-,-,TRBV15
TGTGCCAGCAGTTCCTACGAAGGGCCTATAATTCCCCTCCACTTT,CASSSYEGPIIPLHF,TRBJ1-6,-,-,TRBV6-5
TGTGCCAGTAGCGCGGGCCCCCGACAGGGACAAGAGACCCAGTACTTC,CASSAGPRQGQETQYF,TRBJ2-5,few,TRBD1,TRBV9
TGTGCCAGCAGTTTAGGGGACTCTCATGATACGCAGTATTTT,CASSLGDSHDTQYF,TRBJ2-3,-,-,TRBV27
TGTGCCAGCAGCTTAGGCCCCAATCAGCCCCAGCATTTT,CASSLGPNQPQHF,TRBJ1-5,once,-,TRBV7-2
TGTGCCAGCACCCTGGGGGGCAACTATGGCTACACCTTC,CASTLGGNYGYTF,TRBJ1-2,-,-,TRBV28
TGTGCCAGCAGTGATGAAGGGGTCGAGACCCAGTACTTC,CASSDEGVETQYF,TRBJ2-5,-,-,TRBV2
TGTGCCAGCAGCCCACGGACTAGCCAAGAGACCCAGTACTTC,CASSPRTSQETQYF,TRBJ2-5,once,TRBD2,TRBV7-9
TGCGCCAGCAGCCATAACACCGGGGAGCTGTTTTTT,CASSHNTGELFF,TRBJ2-2,-,-,TRBV4-1
TGCGCCAGCAGCCAAGAACCGGGGAGAGAGACCCAGTACTTC,CASSQEPGRETQYF,TRBJ2-5,-,-,TRBV4-1
TGTGCCAGCTCACCGGGGGACTTTTCGGGAAATGAGCAGTTCTTC,CASSPGDFSGNEQFF,TRBJ2-1,once,-,TRBV18
TGTGCCTGGGTCCCGGGACAGGGTCGATCCCTCCACTTT,CAWVPGQGRSLHF,TRBJ1-6,-,TRBD1,TRBV30
TGTGCCAGCAGCGTAGGGGGCTTTGGATACGAGCAGTACTTC,CASSVGGFGYEQYF,TRBJ2-7,-,TRBD1,TRBV7-8
TGTGCCTGGAGTACAGGCCCCTGGCCCCAGCATTTT,CAWSTGPWPQHF,TRBJ1-5,-,-,TRBV30